One and the same sample provided the 18 T cell receptor beta chains below, sequenced in a study of PD-1 blockade in classical Hodgkin lymphoma. TCRdb's copy holds only in-frame clones and misses some; the assay was immunoSEQ multiplex PCR. The data show approximately 18,000 clones, approximately 69% seen once. Each patient experienced a relapse that followed autologous stem cell transplantation, and brentuximab vedotin exposure varied. Sequenced material: peripheral blood mononuclear cells (PBMCs), taken before the second cycle of nivolumab. Source of these receptors: a human donor with classical Hodgkin lymphoma.

The chain recombines TRBV27 with TRBJ2-1; 10 bases are a match to TRBD2. The CDR3 runs 15 residues. Germline trimming cut 5 bases from V and 4 bases from J; bases unmatched to any gene: 5. CDR1 and CDR2 from the germline V gene are MNHEY and SMNVEV (reference sequence). CDR3: CASSLLAGTYNEQFF. The CDR3 DNA reads TGTGCCAGCAGTCTACTAGCGGGAACTTACAATGAGCAGTTCTTC.

The chain has TRBV27 and TRBJ2-1, with 10 bases identical to TRBD2. Germline loops: CDR1 MNHEY, CDR2 SMNVEV (reference sequence). There are 16 residues in the CDR3. V dropped 2 bases and J dropped 4; count of bases not matched to a gene: 5. The CDR3 protein is CASSLIGLADYNEQFF. The CDR3 DNA follows: TGTGCCAGCAGTTTAATAGGACTAGCGGATTACAATGAGCAGTTCTTC.

This clone occurred a few times. The gene calls are TRBV2 and TRBJ2-7; 7 bases match TRBD2. This CDR3 is built from 17 residues. In germline, CDR1 is SNHLY, CDR2 FYNNEI. After removal of 7 bases from V and 2 bases from J, the junction contained 17 bases not matched to a gene. CDR3 protein: CASTEDGGNITPYEQYF. CDR3 sequence (DNA): TGTGCCAGCACCGAAGACGGGGGGAACATAACCCCCTACGAGCAGTACTTC. The full variable domain, rest sourced from reference TRBV2 and TRBJ2-7, is EPEVTQTPSHQVTQMGQEVILRCVPISNHLYFYWYRQILGQKVEFLVSFYNNEISEKSEIFDDQFSVERPDGSNFTLKIRSTKLEDSAMYFCASTEDGGNITPYEQYFGPGTRLTVT.

This sequence joins TRBV29-1 and TRBJ2-3, with TRBD2 matching 9 bases. The CDR3 length is 14 residues. Germline V CDR1 and CDR2: SQVTM, ANQGSEA. Germline trimming cut 6 bases from V and 4 bases from J; bases unmatched to any gene: 8. As DNA, the CDR3 is TGCAGCGTGGTCCATAGCGGGAGAGCAGATACGCAGTATTTT. It specifies CSVVHSGRADTQYF.

The chain recombines TRBV2 with TRBJ1-5; perhaps TRBD1 as D (6 bases). This CDR3 region has 15 residues. The germline gives CDR1 SNHLY, CDR2 FYNNEI. Trimming left V 1 base short and J 4 bases short, with 11 bases between. The DNA of the CDR3 is TGTGCCAGCAGTGAAGAACAGGGCTGGAATCAGCCCCAGCATTTT. It translates to CASSEEQGWNQPQHF.

The V gene is TRBV9, the J gene TRBJ2-1; TRBD2 matches at 8 bases. The CDR3 consists of 16 residues. Trimming took 3 bases from V and 5 from J; bases not matched to a gene: 10. In germline, CDR1 is SGDLS, CDR2 YYNGEE. In DNA, the CDR3 is TGTGCCAGCAGCGCTGGGACTAGGTGGGATGACAATGAGCAGTTCTTC. Its protein is CASSAGTRWDDNEQFF.

The chain couples TRBV27 to TRBJ2-7, with 9 bases lining up with TRBD2. CDR1 is MNHEY, CDR2 SMNVEV, per germline (reference sequence). The length of the CDR3 is 15 residues. With V trimmed by 0 bases and J by 3 bases, 3 bases remained unmatched. CDR3 in DNA: TGTGCCAGCAGTTTATCGCGGGAGGGTTACTACGAGCAGTACTTC. It specifies CASSLSREGYYEQYF.

The sample holds a few counts of this clone. At the DNA level, this CDR3 is encoded by other sequences in the same sample as well. The chain carries TRBV11-2 and TRBJ2-1, with TRBD2 matching over 7 bases. This CDR3 is built from 13 residues. The germline V gene encodes CDR1 SGHAT and CDR2 FQNNGV. The J segment lost 6 bases and the V segment lost 6 bases, leaving 5 bases of the junction unmatched. CDR3 region: CASSPGTTNEQFF. CDR3 in DNA: TGTGCCAGCAGTCCCGGGACTACCAATGAGCAGTTCTTC.

In this sample, this clone turned up a few times. This chain links TRBV5-1 with TRBJ2-7; 16 bases fit TRBD2. CDR1 is SGHRS and CDR2 is YFSETQ in the germline V gene. V lost 4 bases to trimming and J lost 6 bases; unmatched junction nucleotides: 4. CDR3 length: 15 amino acids. The CDR3 region is CASSLGLAGGREQYF. CDR3 bases: TGCGCCAGCAGCCTGGGACTAGCGGGAGGGCGCGAGCAGTACTTC.

The rearrangement uses TRBV10-3 and TRBJ2-3; 15 bases line up with TRBD2. The CDR3 runs to 15 residues. Germline lookup yields CDR1 ENHRY and CDR2 SYGVKD. V shed 9 bases and J 5 bases; nucleotides not matched to a gene: 6. This CDR3 is CAIQGLAGGRDTQYF. As DNA, the CDR3 is TGTGCCATACAGGGACTAGCGGGAGGACGAGATACGCAGTATTTT.

The gene calls are TRBV7-9 and TRBJ1-1; D call uncertain. The CDR3 sequence is 14 residues long. Germline-derived CDR1 and CDR2 are SEHNR and FQNEAQ (reference sequence). The V and J ends lost 5 bases and 2 bases respectively, with 12 bases between them. The CDR3 is CASSPPQTNTEAFF. DNA of the CDR3: TGTGCCAGCAGCCCCCCGCAGACAAACACTGAAGCTTTCTTT.

This chain links TRBV7-9 with TRBJ2-7, with no clear D. V was trimmed by 4 bases and J by 2 bases, leaving 18 bases between them. The CDR3 runs to 16 residues. CDR1 is SEHNR, CDR2 FQNEAQ, per germline (reference sequence). The CDR3 nucleotides read TGTGCCAGCAGCTCAATCCAGGCCCTCAAGGCCTACGAGCAGTACTTC. Its protein is CASSSIQALKAYEQYF.

The chain recombines TRBV2 with TRBJ2-4, with D possibly being TRBD1 (6 bases). Germline-derived CDR1 and CDR2 are SNHLY and FYNNEI. The V end lost 3 bases, the J end lost 0 bases, and 12 bases lay between the germline ends. CDR3 length equals 16 residues. The CDR3 DNA sequence: TGTGCCAGCAGTGACGACAGGAAACTAGCCAAAAACATTCAGTACTTC. This codes for CASSDDRKLAKNIQYF.

This sequence joins TRBV19 and TRBJ2-1, with 14 bases that match TRBD2. In germline, CDR1 is LNHDA, CDR2 SQIVND (reference sequence). The V gene end was trimmed by 4 bases and the J gene end by 4 bases; junction bases not matched to a gene: 6. The CDR3 has 17 amino acids. The CDR3 here is CASSRDRLAGGYNEQFF. The CDR3 region has the DNA TGTGCCAGTAGTAGAGACAGACTAGCGGGAGGGTACAATGAGCAGTTCTTC.

The gene calls are TRBV5-4 and TRBJ2-1; 7 positions match TRBD2. The germline V gene has CDR1 SGHNT and CDR2 YYREEE (reference sequence). After removal of 10 bases from V and 2 bases from J, the junction contained 15 bases not matched to a gene. The CDR3 sequence is 16 residues long. The CDR3 DNA follows: TGTGCCGGGGGGGGAGAGAGGGATGGGCCCTACAATGAGCAGTTCTTC. Encoded protein: CAGGGERDGPYNEQFF.

This clone has just a few counts. DNA of the CDR3: TGTGCCAGCAGCTCGACAGGGACAGATACGCAGTATTTT. As protein: CASSSTGTDTQYF. V is TRBV7-3 and J is TRBJ2-3; 7 bases are a match to TRBD1. V was pared by 4 bases and J by 3 bases, with 1 base of the junction left unmatched. The CDR3 totals 13 residues. Germline values: CDR1 SGHTA, CDR2 FQGTGA. Full variable domain (remainder filled in from reference TRBV7-3 and TRBJ2-3): GAGVSQTPSNKVTEKGKYVELRCDPISGHTALYWYRQSLGQGPEFLIYFQGTGAADDSGLPNDRFFAVRPEGSVSTLKIQRTERGDSAVYLCASSSTGTDTQYFGPGTRLTVL.

J is TRBJ2-3 and V is TRBV27, with D possibly TRBD1 on 5 matching bases. This CDR3 comprises 16 residues. The V and J ends lost 1 base and 0 bases respectively, with 11 bases between them. Germline V gene sequence: CDR1 MNHEY, CDR2 SMNVEV (reference sequence). CDR3 coding DNA: TGTGCCAGCAGTTTATTGGGGCAGGCGAGCACAGATACGCAGTATTTT. As protein: CASSLLGQASTDTQYF.

The chain has TRBV2 and TRBJ2-7; tentatively, D is TRBD1 or TRBD2 (5 bases each). The CDR3 sequence is 15 residues long. Trimming took 5 bases from V and 0 from J, leaving 14 bases between them. Germline loops: CDR1 SNHLY, CDR2 FYNNEI. The CDR3 spells CASSPPGRSSYEQYF. In DNA, the CDR3 is TGTGCCAGCAGTCCACCGGGACGGAGCTCCTACGAGCAGTACTTC.